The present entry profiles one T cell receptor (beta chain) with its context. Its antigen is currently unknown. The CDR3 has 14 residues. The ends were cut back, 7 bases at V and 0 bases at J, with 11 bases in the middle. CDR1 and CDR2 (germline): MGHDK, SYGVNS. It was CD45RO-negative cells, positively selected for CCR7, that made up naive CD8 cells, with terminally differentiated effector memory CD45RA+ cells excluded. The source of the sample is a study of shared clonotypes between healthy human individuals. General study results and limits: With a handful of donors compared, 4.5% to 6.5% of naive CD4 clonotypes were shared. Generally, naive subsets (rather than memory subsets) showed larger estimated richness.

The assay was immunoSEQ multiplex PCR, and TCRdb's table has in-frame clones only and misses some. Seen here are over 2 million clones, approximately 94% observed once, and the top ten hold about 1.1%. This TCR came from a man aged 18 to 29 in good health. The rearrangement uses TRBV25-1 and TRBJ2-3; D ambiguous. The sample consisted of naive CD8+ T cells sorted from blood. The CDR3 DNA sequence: TGTGCCAGCACCGACCAGTACAGCACAGATACGCAGTATTTT. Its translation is CASTDQYSTDTQYF.